The 30 T cell receptor beta chains given below trace back to one sample, sequenced in a study of blood T cell repertoires in COVID-19. TCRdb keeps only in-frame clones here, not all; method: immunoSEQ multiplex PCR. The sample consists of roughly 110,000 clones, approximately 89% of them appearing once. Sequenced material: peripheral blood. These receptor sequences come from a woman aged 55-69 years with COVID-19, enrolled during active disease.

The rearrangement uses TRBV9 and TRBJ1-1; 9 nucleotides agree with TRBD1. J was trimmed by 5 bases and V by 3 bases; bases with no gene match: 11. The CDR3 has 16 amino acids. The germline gives CDR1 SGDLS, CDR2 YYNGEE. The DNA of the CDR3 is TGTGCCAGCAGCGCAAGGACAGGGGATGAGGGAACTGAAGCTTTCTTT. This gives the protein CASSARTGDEGTEAFF.

The chain has TRBV3-1 (or the pseudogene TRBV3-2) and TRBJ1-2; 7 bases are a match to TRBD1. The CDR3 consists of 13 residues. V shed 4 bases and J 7 bases; nucleotides not matched to a gene: 6. CDR1 LGHDT and CDR2 YNNKEL come from the germline V gene (reference sequence). The CDR3 coding sequence is TGTGCCAGCAGCCTTGACAGGGTCTCTGGCTACACCTTC. Encoded protein: CASSLDRVSGYTF.

The V gene is TRBV7-9, the J gene TRBJ1-6; D is unclear. Per germline, CDR1 SEHNR and CDR2 FQNEAQ (reference sequence). The CDR3 has 14 amino acids. The V end lost 5 bases, the J end lost 8 bases, and 13 bases lay between the germline ends. As DNA, the CDR3 is TGTGCCAGCAGCCTCGGAGGGATTGATTCACCCCTCCACTTT. Its translation is CASSLGGIDSPLHF.

The rearrangement joins TRBV6-1 to TRBJ1-5; TRBD1 matches 9 bases. The CDR3 loop spans 15 amino acids. J was trimmed by 4 bases and V by 6 bases; bases with no gene match: 7. Germline CDR1 reads MNHNS; CDR2 reads SASEGT. The CDR3 DNA sequence: TGTGCCAGCAGCAGGGACAGGGCAGGTAATCAGCCCCAGCATTTT. Translated: CASSRDRAGNQPQHF.

This chain joins TRBV6-5 and TRBJ2-2; D unresolved. Per germline, CDR1 MNHEY and CDR2 SVGAGI. V shed 2 bases and J shed 6 bases, with 10 bases lying between them. The CDR3 covers 14 residues. The CDR3 reads CASSYPNLAGELFF. The CDR3 DNA is TGTGCCAGCAGTTACCCCAACTTGGCCGGGGAGCTGTTTTTT.

The chain joins TRBV4-3 to TRBJ1-1; D remains ambiguous. The germline CDR1 and CDR2 sequences are LGHNA and YSLEER. V lost 0 bases to trimming and J lost 0 bases, with 11 bases between them. This CDR3 spans 16 amino acids. CDR3 protein: CASSQDQARMNTEAFF. Written as DNA, the CDR3 is TGCGCCAGCAGCCAAGATCAGGCCAGAATGAACACTGAAGCTTTCTTT.

CDR3 residues: CASSERRTEAFF. The CDR3 DNA is TGTGCCAGCAGTGAAAGGAGAACTGAAGCTTTCTTT. The rearrangement uses TRBV6-1 and TRBJ1-1; no clear D. The CDR3 runs to 12 residues. V dropped 2 bases and J dropped 5 bases, with 6 bases sitting between them. Germline V CDR1 and CDR2: MNHNS, SASEGT.

V and J are TRBV6-1 and TRBJ2-7; D is perhaps TRBD2 (6 bases). Per the germline V gene, CDR1 is MNHNS and CDR2 is SASEGT. V shed 3 bases and J shed 3 bases, with 21 bases lying between them. This CDR3 is built from 17 residues. The CDR3 region is CASSDTVTWGEIYEQYF. CDR3 nucleotides: TGTGCCAGCAGTGACACGGTGACCTGGGGGGAGATCTACGAGCAGTACTTC.

J is TRBJ1-2 and V is TRBV10-3; D possibly corresponds to TRBD1 (6 bases). The CDR3 extends over 15 amino acids. The V end lost 2 bases, the J end lost 2 bases, and 12 bases lay between the germline ends. Germline V lookup: CDR1 ENHRY, CDR2 SYGVKD. The CDR3 is CAISERQEANYGYTF. The CDR3 coding sequence is TGTGCCATCAGTGAGAGACAGGAGGCGAACTATGGCTACACCTTC.

This clone was seen at least ten times. The rearrangement links TRBV2 to TRBJ2-2; the D gene is possibly TRBD2 (5 bases). The CDR3 is made up of 14 amino acids. The germline V and J ends were trimmed by 3 bases and 6 bases, with 11 bases remaining between them. Germline V CDR1 and CDR2: SNHLY, FYNNEI. The CDR3 here is CASSEESSAGELFF. DNA of the CDR3: TGTGCCAGCAGTGAGGAAAGTAGCGCCGGGGAGCTGTTTTTT.

J is TRBJ1-3 and V is TRBV19, with a possible D match to TRBD1 (5 bases). Germline CDR1 and CDR2: LNHDA and SQIVND (reference sequence). The CDR3 has 15 residues. Trimming removed 5 bases from V and 3 bases from J, with 14 bases in between. In DNA form, the CDR3 reads TGTGCCAGTAGTTTCCACCAGGGAAGTGGAAACACCATATATTTT. Residues: CASSFHQGSGNTIYF.

The chain couples TRBV5-6 to TRBJ2-7, with D possibly being TRBD1 (6 bases). The CDR3 runs 15 residues. V lost 1 base, J lost 0 bases, and 11 bases lay in between. CDR1 SGHDT and CDR2 YYEEEE come from the germline V gene. This CDR3 is CASSLLGTSSYEQYF. The CDR3 coding sequence is TGTGCCAGCAGCTTGTTAGGGACATCCTCCTACGAGCAGTACTTC.

The rearrangement links TRBV28 to TRBJ2-5; 7 bases map to TRBD1. Germline values: CDR1 MDHEN, CDR2 SYDVKM. This CDR3 contains 14 residues. V was pared by 5 bases and J by 5 bases, with 8 bases of the junction left unmatched. CDR3 sequence: CASSLVQGMETQYF. The DNA of the CDR3 is TGTGCCAGCAGTCTCGTACAGGGGATGGAGACCCAGTACTTC.

In this sample, this clone turned up once. The rearrangement joins TRBV7-9 to TRBJ2-7; 7 nucleotides align to TRBD1. The V and J ends lost 5 bases and 4 bases, in that order; junction bases with no gene match: 8. Germline V CDR1 and CDR2: SEHNR, FQNEAQ (reference sequence). The CDR3 totals 14 residues. The CDR3 nucleotides read TGTGCCAGCAGCCTTACAGGGGTTGGGTACGAGCAGTACTTC. Its translation: CASSLTGVGYEQYF.

The rearrangement links TRBV19 to TRBJ1-1, with 10 bases that match TRBD1. CDR1 is LNHDA, CDR2 SQIVND, per germline (reference sequence). CDR3 length: 14 residues. J lost 5 bases, V lost 6 bases, and 6 bases had no gene match. As DNA, the CDR3 is TGTGCCAGTAGCAGACAGGGGGCGCGAACTGAAGCTTTCTTT. Its translation: CASSRQGARTEAFF.

V and J are TRBV7-2 and TRBJ2-1; no firm D call. Germline CDR1 SGHTA, CDR2 FQGNSA. There are 14 residues in the CDR3. V lost 2 bases, J lost 2 bases, and 7 bases lay in between. CDR3 in amino acids: CASSLRQAYNEQFF. The CDR3 DNA follows: TGTGCCAGCAGCTTACGGCAGGCCTACAATGAGCAGTTCTTC.

The chain recombines TRBV9 with TRBJ1-2; D uncertain. CDR1 is SGDLS and CDR2 is YYNGEE in the germline V gene. The length of the CDR3 is 15 residues. Trimming pared 0 bases from V and 2 bases from J, leaving 11 bases between. The CDR3 reads CASSVEAGENYGYTF. CDR3 bases: TGTGCCAGCAGCGTAGAAGCTGGGGAGAACTATGGCTACACCTTC.

This clone came up once. The chain uses TRBV12-5 and TRBJ2-7, with D tentatively TRBD2 (6 bases). V dropped 6 bases and J dropped 2 bases, with 11 bases sitting between them. Germline lookup yields CDR1 LGHNT and CDR2 FRNRAP. This CDR3 has 13 residues. The CDR3 loop reads CASGTSLPYEQYF. In DNA form, the CDR3 reads TGTGCTAGTGGCACTAGCTTACCCTACGAGCAGTACTTC.

V usage is TRBV6-6 and J usage is TRBJ1-4; D is possibly TRBD1 (5 bases). The CDR3 sequence is 13 residues long. The V end lost 11 bases, the J end lost 2 bases, and 12 bases lay between the germline ends. From germline, CDR1 is MNHNY and CDR2 SVGAGI (reference sequence). Written as DNA, the CDR3 is TGTGCCTCCCTAGGGGCTACTAATGAAAAACTGTTTTTT. This encodes CASLGATNEKLFF.

This chain uses TRBV6-4 with TRBJ1-3, with D unclear. CDR3 size: 19 residues. CDR1 MRHNA and CDR2 SNTAGT come from the germline V gene. V dropped 4 bases and J dropped 1 base, with 23 bases sitting between them. The CDR3 loop is CASSASGPRTSDSGNTIYF. As DNA, the CDR3 is TGTGCCAGCAGTGCCTCCGGGCCGAGGACTTCGGATTCTGGAAACACCATATATTTT.

A single count supports this clone. This chain uses TRBV18 with TRBJ1-4; 7 positions match TRBD1. The CDR3 runs 15 residues. Trimming removed 4 bases from V and 4 bases from J; junction bases left unmatched: 6. Germline CDR1 and CDR2: KGHSH and LQKENI. The DNA for the CDR3 is TGTGCCAGCTCACAAAGGGACAGAGATAATGAAAAACTGTTTTTT. The encoded protein is CASSQRDRDNEKLFF.

The chain links TRBV4-1 to TRBJ1-1, with 10 bases fitting TRBD1. Germline-derived CDR1 and CDR2 are MGHRA and YSYEKL. There are 13 residues in the CDR3. V lost 4 bases and J lost 13; bases outside the gene matches: 9. In nucleotides, the CDR3 is TGCGCCAGCAGCCCCGGGACAGGGGTTGGGGATTTCTTT. Its translation is CASSPGTGVGDFF.

The chain employs TRBV6-4 and TRBJ1-2; 9 bases align to TRBD1. V lost 2 bases and J lost 7; bases outside the gene matches: 14. The CDR3 is 17 amino acids. The germline gives CDR1 MRHNA, CDR2 SNTAGT. The CDR3 DNA reads TGTGCCAGCAGTGACCAACCCCTCTTACAGGGGGCAGGTGGCTACACCTTC. This encodes CASSDQPLLQGAGGYTF.

The chain employs TRBV6-5 and TRBJ1-1; D ambiguous. The germline V gene encodes CDR1 MNHEY and CDR2 SVGAGI. Between the trimmed V and J ends, which lost 7 bases and 4 bases, there was a span of 13 bases. The CDR3 runs to 13 residues. This CDR3 reads CASNRLGSTEAFF. The CDR3, as DNA: TGTGCCAGCAACAGACTGGGGAGCACTGAAGCTTTCTTT.

The chain combines TRBV6-5 with TRBJ1-4; no clear D. The V end lost 8 bases, the J end lost 4 bases, and 17 bases lay between the germline ends. This CDR3 has 15 residues. Germline V gene lookup returns CDR1 MNHEY and CDR2 SVGAGI. The CDR3 region is CASSAQAAYNEKLFF. In nucleotides, the CDR3 is TGTGCCAGCTCCGCCCAGGCAGCCTATAATGAAAAACTGTTTTTT.

In its sample, this clone ranks as medium-sized. The V and J genes are TRBV7-8 and TRBJ2-4; 7 positions agree with TRBD1. This CDR3 is 14 amino acids long. From germline, CDR1 is SGHVS and CDR2 FQNEAQ. Trimming took 5 bases from V and 4 from J; bases not matched to a gene: 5. As DNA, the CDR3 is TGTGCCAGCAGCCCACAGGGGTGGAAAAACATTCAGTACTTC. Translating gives CASSPQGWKNIQYF.

The V call is TRBV5-1, the J call TRBJ2-1, with 7 nucleotides matching TRBD2. Germline trimming cut 0 bases from V and 0 bases from J; bases unmatched to any gene: 9. Germline assignment: CDR1 SGHRS and CDR2 YFSETQ. This CDR3 contains 18 residues. The CDR3 protein is CASSLAASGVASYNEQFF. Written as DNA, the CDR3 is TGCGCCAGCAGCTTGGCGGCTAGCGGCGTCGCCTCCTACAATGAGCAGTTCTTC.

This clone was seen once. This chain joins TRBV5-4 and TRBJ2-5, with 8 positions matching TRBD2. The V and J ends lost 0 bases and 0 bases, in that order; junction bases with no gene match: 4. The germline CDR1 and CDR2 sequences are SGHNT and YYREEE (reference sequence). CDR3 size: 16 residues. CDR3 DNA: TGTGCCAGCAGCTTGGAAGTAGCGGGACACCAAGAGACCCAGTACTTC. It encodes CASSLEVAGHQETQYF.

This chain connects TRBV6-2 or TRBV6-3 to TRBJ2-2, with 7 positions matching TRBD1. Trimming removed 1 base from V and 4 bases from J; junction bases left unmatched: 9. In germline, CDR1 is MNHEY, CDR2 SVGEGT. The CDR3 length is 17 residues. The CDR3, as DNA: TGTGCCAGCAGTTACTACTTCGCGACAGGGAGCACCGGGGAGCTGTTTTTT. It encodes CASSYYFATGSTGELFF.

The genes are TRBV5-1 and TRBJ1-1, with TRBD1 as a possible D gene (6 bases). The V end was cut by 1 base, the J end by 1 base, with 11 bases between. This CDR3 is built from 15 residues. Germline loops: CDR1 SGHRS, CDR2 YFSETQ. This chain's CDR3 is CASSLRAGENTEAFF. The CDR3 DNA reads TGCGCCAGCAGCTTGAGGGCAGGGGAGAACACTGAAGCTTTCTTT.